One sample yielded the 10 T cell receptor beta chains listed below, sequenced in a study of response to subunit inactivated influenza vaccine (dated by TCRdb to 2016 to 2019). To prepare the library, RT-PCR was applied. Sequencing was carried out with an Illumina HiSeq 2500. In-frame beta chains were kept once TCRdb had trimmed the public reads at Q25 with fastp and called clones with MiXCR. Every entry covers one CDR3 protein and lists the most common genes and DNA from its rows. The sample table shows about 570,000 distinct CDR3 sequences, and 11% are seen once. Approximately 9.9% of the sample is in the top ten clones. The sample also formed part of further work on T cells expressing NK-cell markers. As the second publication notes: TCR beta cDNA libraries were made by 5'RACE template switching that added a universal primer site and unique molecular identifiers.

Sample: PBMCs from blood, taken on the day of vaccination. These receptors came from a man aged 50 to 60 who received an inactivated influenza vaccine. Donor details come from another sample of the same person, matched by shared clones.

This clonotype was seen a few times. CDR3 bases: TGTGCCACCAGCTCAAAACGGGGGGGCGGGCAGCCCCAGCATTTT. Its translation is CATSSKRGGGQPQHF. The V call is TRBV15, the J call TRBJ1-5; a possible D gene is TRBD1 (6 bases). The germline V and J ends were trimmed by 5 bases and 7 bases, with 18 bases remaining between them. Germline CDR1 is LNHNV and CDR2 is YYDKDF (reference sequence). This CDR3 contains 15 residues.

This clonotype appeared many times. The J gene is TRBJ2-7, the V gene TRBV18; D is unclear. V lost 3 bases to trimming and J lost 0 bases, with 12 bases between them. The germline V gene encodes CDR1 KGHSH and CDR2 LQKENI. This CDR3 region has 15 residues. CDR3 in amino acids: CASSPAGRPSYEQYF. CDR3 in DNA: TGTGCCAGCTCACCGGCCGGCAGACCCTCCTACGAGCAGTACTTC. The whole variable domain, filled in from reference TRBV18 and TRBJ2-7, reads NAGVMQNPRHLVRRRGQEARLRCSPMKGHSHVYWYRQLPEEGLKFMVYLQKENIIDESGMPKERFSAEFPKEGPSILRIQQVVRGDSAAYFCASSPAGRPSYEQYFGPGTRLTVT.

This CDR3 is CSANTGTSGSYEQYF. The CDR3 region has the DNA TGCAGTGCGAATACCGGGACTAGCGGTTCCTACGAGCAGTACTTC. The chain couples TRBV20-1 to TRBJ2-7; 11 nucleotides match TRBD2. Germline V lookup: CDR1 DFQATT, CDR2 SNEGSKA (reference sequence). The CDR3 length is 15 residues. V lost 6 bases and J lost 1; bases outside the gene matches: 8.

The rearrangement uses TRBV5-1 and TRBJ2-7, with 15 bases lining up with TRBD2. This CDR3 is built from 22 residues. Germline V gene sequence: CDR1 SGHRS, CDR2 YFSETQ. Germline trimming cut 4 bases from V and 1 base from J; bases unmatched to any gene: 21. The CDR3: CASSLTAWTSGGVRPPSYEQYF. In DNA form, the CDR3 reads TGCGCCAGCAGCCTCACCGCCTGGACTAGCGGGGGGGTTCGACCACCTTCCTACGAGCAGTACTTC.

This clonotype showed up many times. The gene calls are TRBV6-5 and TRBJ1-2; no clear D. The germline gives CDR1 MNHEY, CDR2 SVGAGI. Trimming stripped 1 base from V and 6 bases from J, with 15 bases between. CDR3 length equals 15 residues. As DNA, the CDR3 is TGTGCCAGCAGTTACTTTCCGGGCTCAGAGGATGGCTACACCTTC. It specifies CASSYFPGSEDGYTF.

The chain has TRBV4-1 and TRBJ2-3; the D is unclear. Trimming pared 5 bases from V and 4 bases from J, leaving 22 bases between. The CDR3 has 17 residues. Looked up from germline, CDR1 is MGHRA and CDR2 is YSYEKL. CDR3 residues: CASSSLGKGNRADTQYF. Written as DNA, the CDR3 is TGCGCCAGCAGCTCTCTTGGTAAAGGGAATAGGGCAGATACGCAGTATTTT.

The V call is TRBV12-3 or TRBV12-4, the J call TRBJ2-5; 8 nucleotides line up with TRBD2. The CDR3 runs 14 residues. Unmatched junction bases numbered 7, after V lost 6 bases and J lost 4 bases. CDR3 bases: TGTGCCAGCAGGAAACTAGCGGAGTTAGAGACCCAGTACTTC. Translating it yields CASRKLAELETQYF.

This clonotype has at least ten counts. This chain uses TRBV12-3 or TRBV12-4 with TRBJ1-2; 12 bases line up with TRBD1. The CDR3 loop spans 15 amino acids. V dropped 5 bases and J dropped 8; count of bases not matched to a gene: 9. CDR3 loop: CASSPRDRGLVGYTF. CDR3 in DNA: TGTGCCAGCAGTCCCCGGGACAGGGGGCTCGTAGGCTACACCTTC.

V and J are TRBV6-2 or TRBV6-3 and TRBJ2-2; D is possibly TRBD1 (6 bases). This CDR3 has 15 residues. The germline V gene encodes CDR1 MNHEY and CDR2 SVGEGT. V was trimmed by 4 bases and J by 1 base, leaving 10 bases between them. The chain's CDR3 is CASSSDRLNTGELFF. CDR3 in DNA: TGTGCCAGCAGTTCGGACAGACTGAACACCGGGGAGCTGTTTTTT.

The rearrangement links TRBV20-1 to TRBJ1-2, with D perhaps matching TRBD1 (6 bases). Germline CDR1 reads DFQATT; CDR2 reads SNEGSKA (reference sequence). This CDR3 spans 12 amino acids. With 7 bases removed from V and 8 bases from J, the gap between germline ends came to 17 bases. CDR3 sequence: CSGSGGVSGYTF. CDR3 coding DNA: TGCAGTGGTTCGGGGGGCGTCTCGGGCTACACCTTC.